This T cell receptor (beta chain) came from a study of early T cells in non-severe SARS-CoV-2 infection. Background on the study: Sequenced material consisted of bulk RNA (from unsorted whole blood), and chains were unpaired. Study-wide findings and caveats: Clonotype matching in VDJdb favored anti-spike CD8 responses and did not capture private and CD4 specificities.

This clonotype was observed many times. Its specificity is not known. Germline V gene data show CDR1 as MNHNY and CDR2 as SVGAGI (reference sequence). The V end lost 2 bases, the J end lost 5 bases, and 13 bases lay between the germline ends. The length of the CDR3 is 14 residues. The TCR library protocol was used to attach unique molecular identifiers. These identifiers were attached to individual cDNA molecules. TCRdb re-derived calls from the 5' RACE reads in MiXCR, one entry per CDR3 protein. The data contain about 15,000 distinct CDR3 sequences, 4.5% to 6% of them singletons. The receptor's source is an adult who was a healthcare worker with PCR-confirmed SARS-CoV-2 infection or an uninfected control (not recorded which). The chain is built from TRBV6-6 and TRBJ2-7; D is tentatively TRBD1 or TRBD2 (5 bases each). The sequenced sample was whole blood, obtained at baseline. CDR3 DNA sequence: TGTGCCAGCAGTTACGAGGGGAAGGGGCACGAGCAGTACTTC. Translating gives CASSYEGKGHEQYF.